These 32 T cell receptor beta chains were all obtained from the same sample, sequenced in a study of response to subunit inactivated influenza vaccine. TCRdb recomputed calls from the RT-PCR reads with MiXCR, one row per CDR3 protein. This table has 630,000 or so distinct CDR3 sequences, approximately 14% appearing once. This material consisted of PBMCs from blood, taken 11 to 12 days after vaccination. The source is a man aged 45-65 years who received an inactivated influenza vaccine.

This clonotype was picked up a small number of times. The rearrangement links TRBV28 to TRBJ2-2, with D tentatively TRBD1 (5 bases). With 2 bases removed from V and 5 bases from J, the gap between germline ends came to 15 bases. CDR1 MDHEN and CDR2 SYDVKM come from the germline V gene. The CDR3 consists of 16 residues. The CDR3 DNA reads as TGTGCCAGCAGTTTAATTGGTCCAGGGCGGACCGGGGAGCTGTTTTTT. This codes for CASSLIGPGRTGELFF.

This clonotype was detected a few times. The genes are TRBV7-2 and TRBJ2-4; 9 bases agree with TRBD2. From germline, CDR1 is SGHTA and CDR2 FQGNSA. The CDR3 is made up of 16 amino acids. After removal of 2 bases from V and 6 bases from J, the junction contained 8 bases not matched to a gene. The CDR3 region has the DNA TGTGCCAGCAGCTTAAATGCGGGGGGGGCAGGAAACATTCAGTACTTC. Translated, it gives CASSLNAGGAGNIQYF.

The gene calls are TRBV4-3 and TRBJ2-3, with TRBD2 identical over 7 bases. Germline trimming cut 1 base from V and 6 bases from J; bases unmatched to any gene: 10. The CDR3 is 16 residues long. In germline, CDR1 is LGHNA, CDR2 YSLEER. CDR3 residues: CASSQAWGAGVDTQYF. The DNA of the CDR3 is TGCGCCAGCAGCCAAGCGTGGGGCGCGGGGGTGGATACGCAGTATTTT.

This clonotype was counted at least ten times. The rearrangement links TRBV5-1 to TRBJ2-1, with D hard to call. Per the germline V gene, CDR1 is SGHRS and CDR2 is YFSETQ. Deletions cut 2 bases from V and 7 bases from J, with 10 bases between. This CDR3 spans 13 amino acids. The CDR3 is CASSFGRENEQFF. The CDR3 DNA reads as TGCGCCAGCAGCTTCGGAAGGGAAAATGAGCAGTTCTTC.

This clonotype was seen a handful of times. The CDR3 region is CASRLTSGITYEQYF. Here the CDR3 DNA reads TGTGCCAGCAGGTTGACTAGCGGTATAACCTACGAGCAGTACTTC. The chain combines TRBV6-2 or TRBV6-3 with TRBJ2-7; 9 bases match TRBD2. Germline trimming cut 6 bases from V and 2 bases from J; bases unmatched to any gene: 8. CDR3 length: 15 amino acids. From germline, CDR1 is MNHEY and CDR2 SVGEGT.

CDR3: CASSFQRASGYEQYF. In DNA, the CDR3 is TGTGCCAGCAGCTTTCAGAGGGCCTCAGGGTACGAGCAGTACTTC. The J gene is TRBJ2-7, the V gene TRBV7-2; D tentatively reads TRBD1 or TRBD2 (5 bases each). V lost 3 bases to trimming and J lost 4 bases, with 16 bases between them. CDR1 is SGHTA, CDR2 FQGNSA, per germline. The CDR3 consists of 15 residues. The full variable domain, rest sourced from reference TRBV7-2 and TRBJ2-7, is GAGVSQSPSNKVTEKGKDVELRCDPISGHTALYWYRQSLGQGLEFLIYFQGNSAPDKSGLPSDRFSAERTGGSVSTLTIQRTQQEDSAVYLCASSFQRASGYEQYFGPGTRLTVT.

This clonotype turned up a few times. V gene TRBV18 combines with J gene TRBJ1-1; 7 bases line up with TRBD1. CDR3 size: 12 residues. V shed 4 bases, J shed 7 bases, and the junction held 3 bases outside the gene matches. Germline V gives CDR1 KGHSH, CDR2 LQKENI. This CDR3 is CASSLGQIEAFF. The DNA for the CDR3 is TGTGCCAGCTCACTGGGACAGATTGAAGCTTTCTTT.

The rearrangement uses TRBV5-1 and TRBJ2-2; tentatively, D is TRBD2 (5 bases). V lost 2 bases and J lost 2, with 13 bases in between. This CDR3 is 16 amino acids long. Germline V lookup: CDR1 SGHRS, CDR2 YFSETQ. The CDR3 coding sequence is TGCGCCAGCAGCTTCGGGGATGCGAGAAACACCGGGGAGCTGTTTTTT. It is translated as CASSFGDARNTGELFF.

This chain links TRBV7-9 with TRBJ2-6; D not certain. Germline V gene lookup returns CDR1 SEHNR and CDR2 FQNEAQ (reference sequence). The CDR3 has 12 residues. Trimming removed 11 bases at V and 0 bases at J, with 5 bases between. The CDR3 loop is CAPSSGANVLTF. The DNA of the CDR3 is TGTGCCCCGAGCTCTGGGGCCAACGTCCTGACTTTC.

The table lists this clonotype with a few counts. The chain is built from TRBV4-2 and TRBJ2-5; D gene uncertain. V lost 0 bases to trimming and J lost 4 bases, with 9 bases between them. In germline, CDR1 is LGHNA, CDR2 YNFKEQ. The CDR3 sequence is 14 residues long. The CDR3, as DNA: TGTGCCAGCAGCCAAGATCCCAGTTCAGAGACCCAGTACTTC. It encodes CASSQDPSSETQYF.

The V and J genes are TRBV12-3 or TRBV12-4 and TRBJ2-3, with D possibly matching TRBD1 (6 bases). This CDR3 has 14 residues. V shed 10 bases and J shed 7 bases, with 21 bases lying between them. The CDR3: CATSRGNHANTQYF. The DNA of the CDR3 is TGTGCCACCTCGAGGGGGAACCACGCGAATACGCAGTATTTT.

This clonotype was recorded a few times. The V call is TRBV29-1, the J call TRBJ1-1, with D hard to call. V was pared by 3 bases and J by 5 bases, with 13 bases between. The CDR3 runs 13 residues. Per germline, CDR1 SQVTM and CDR2 ANQGSEA. The CDR3 region has the DNA TGCAGCGTTGAGGGATGGGGTGGAACTGAAGCTTTCTTT. It is translated as CSVEGWGGTEAFF.

This chain links TRBV3-1 with TRBJ2-2; 10 positions match TRBD1. V gave up 1 base and J gave up 6 bases; unmatched junction bases: 5. The CDR3 spans 16 residues. The germline CDR1 and CDR2 sequences are LGHDT and YNNKEL (reference sequence). The CDR3 sequence is CASSQAGQGISGELFF. Here the CDR3 DNA reads TGTGCCAGCAGCCAAGCGGGACAGGGGATTTCCGGGGAGCTGTTTTTT.

CDR3 in amino acids: CSVDGLRRETQYF. CDR3 coding DNA: TGCAGCGTTGACGGCCTAAGGCGGGAGACCCAGTACTTC. The V call is TRBV29-1, the J call TRBJ2-5; unclear D gene. Deletions cut 3 bases from V and 5 bases from J, with 13 bases between. Germline V lookup: CDR1 SQVTM, CDR2 ANQGSEA. This CDR3 region has 13 residues.

The rearrangement joins TRBV5-6 to TRBJ2-2; D is unclear. There are 14 residues in the CDR3. The V end lost 4 bases, the J end lost 2 bases, and 9 bases lay between the germline ends. Germline assignment: CDR1 SGHDT and CDR2 YYEEEE. The CDR3 nucleotides read TGTGCCAGCAGCATATTTTACAACACCGGGGAGCTGTTTTTT. It codes for CASSIFYNTGELFF. The full variable domain, its missing parts supplied by reference TRBV5-6 and TRBJ2-2, is DAGVTQSPTHLIKTRGQQVTLRCSPKSGHDTVSWYQQALGQGPQFIFQYYEEEERQRGNFPDRFSGHQFPNYSSELNVNALLLGDSALYLCASSIFYNTGELFFGEGSRLTVL.

This clonotype occurred a few times. The chain has TRBV3-1 and TRBJ2-7; 9 positions agree with TRBD2. With 4 bases clipped from V and 6 bases from J, the junction kept 7 bases outside the gene matches. Germline values: CDR1 LGHDT, CDR2 YNNKEL (reference sequence). The CDR3 covers 14 residues. The CDR3 here is CASSLSGTSTEQYF. CDR3 sequence (DNA): TGTGCCAGCAGCCTGTCCGGGACTAGCACCGAGCAGTACTTC.

In this sample, this clonotype turned up a few times. This chain links TRBV20-1 with TRBJ2-5; D is possibly TRBD1 or TRBD2 (5 bases each). This CDR3 has 16 residues. The V end was cut by 5 bases, the J end by 0 bases, with 19 bases between. Germline assignment: CDR1 DFQATT and CDR2 SNEGSKA (reference sequence). CDR3 in amino acids: CSARARESQYQETQYF. In DNA form, the CDR3 reads TGCAGTGCTCGCGCCAGGGAGTCCCAGTACCAAGAGACCCAGTACTTC.

This chain links TRBV5-1 with TRBJ2-3; TRBD2 matches 8 bases. V dropped 4 bases and J dropped 8; count of bases not matched to a gene: 15. This CDR3 has 16 residues. CDR1 is SGHRS and CDR2 is YFSETQ in the germline V gene. The CDR3 reads CASSLGGALREGTQYF. CDR3 nucleotides: TGCGCCAGCAGCCTTGGAGGGGCCCTCCGGGAGGGTACGCAGTATTTT. Drawing the rest from reference TRBV5-1 and TRBJ2-3, the complete variable domain is KAGVTQTPRYLIKTRGQQVTLSCSPISGHRSVSWYQQTPGQGLQFLFEYFSETQRNKGNFPGRFSGRQFSNSRSEMNVSTLELGDSALYLCASSLGGALREGTQYFGPGTRLTVL.

The sample holds one count of this clonotype. V usage is TRBV3-1 and J usage is TRBJ2-5; no definite D call. The CDR3 length is 15 residues. V was clipped by 4 bases and J by 4 bases, with 16 bases between them. CDR1 is LGHDT and CDR2 is YNNKEL in the germline V gene (reference sequence). As DNA, the CDR3 is TGTGCCAGCAGCCGAGATAACAGCCGCCCAGAGACCCAGTACTTC. It encodes CASSRDNSRPETQYF.

The chain combines TRBV7-8 with TRBJ1-4, with D maybe TRBD1 (5 bases). The V gene's germline CDR1 is SGHVS and CDR2 FQNEAQ. The ends were cut back, 1 base at V and 12 bases at J, with 18 bases in the middle. This CDR3 comprises 15 residues. The DNA of the CDR3 is TGTGCCAGCAGCTTAGTTTCCGGGACCAAAGGAGAACTGTTTTTT. Translated, it gives CASSLVSGTKGELFF.

This rearrangement joins TRBV2 to TRBJ2-7; 8 nucleotides align to TRBD2. Germline lookup yields CDR1 SNHLY and CDR2 FYNNEI. The V segment lost 1 base and the J segment 6 bases; nucleotides outside the gene matches: 2. This CDR3 is built from 13 residues. The DNA for the CDR3 is TGTGCCAGCAGTGAAGAGCGGGGGCGCGAGCAGTACTTC. It is translated as CASSEERGREQYF.

The chain uses TRBV7-8 and TRBJ2-1; 13 bases are a match to TRBD2. Germline values: CDR1 SGHVS, CDR2 FQNEAQ. J was trimmed by 8 bases and V by 2 bases; bases with no gene match: 3. This CDR3 region has 15 residues. The CDR3 DNA reads TGTGCCAGCAGCTTAACGACTAGCGGGAGGTATGAGCAGTTCTTC. Amino acid sequence: CASSLTTSGRYEQFF.

This clonotype was recorded a few times. The chain recombines TRBV6-1 with TRBJ2-1, with 9 bases identical to TRBD1. CDR3 size: 16 residues. V shed 6 bases and J 3 bases; nucleotides not matched to a gene: 9. CDR1 MNHNS and CDR2 SASEGT come from the germline V gene. Here the CDR3 DNA reads TGTGCCAGCAGCCTTCGACAGGGGGTTAACTACAATGAGCAGTTCTTC. Protein sequence: CASSLRQGVNYNEQFF.

In this sample, this clonotype turned up a few times. The chain uses TRBV4-2 and TRBJ2-1; TRBD2 is a possible D gene (6 bases). Germline values: CDR1 LGHNA, CDR2 YNFKEQ. The CDR3 is 15 residues long. V was pared by 3 bases and J by 8 bases, with 17 bases between. The CDR3: CASSQAGPTRHEQFF. For the CDR3, the DNA is TGTGCCAGCAGCCAGGCGGGACCAACTCGCCATGAGCAGTTCTTC.

This clonotype was counted a few times. The chain has TRBV9 and TRBJ2-2; TRBD2 might be the D (5 bases). CDR3 size: 18 residues. Trimming cost V 0 bases and J 3 bases, with 18 bases left between them. Germline V gene sequence: CDR1 SGDLS, CDR2 YYNGEE. The CDR3 here is CASSVVYRPPGDTGELFF. The CDR3 bases are TGTGCCAGCAGCGTAGTTTACCGCCCACCCGGGGACACCGGGGAGCTGTTTTTT. The entire variable domain, with the rest obtained from reference TRBV9 and TRBJ2-2, is as follows: DSGVTQTPKHLITATGQRVTLRCSPRSGDLSVYWYQQSLDQGLQFLIQYYNGEERAKGNILERFSAQQFPDLHSELNLSSLELGDSALYFCASSVVYRPPGDTGELFFGEGSRLTVL.

This clonotype was picked up a small number of times. The J gene is TRBJ2-5, the V gene TRBV7-2; D perhaps matches TRBD2 (5 bases). With 5 bases removed from V and 1 base from J, the gap between germline ends came to 11 bases. Looked up from germline, CDR1 is SGHTA and CDR2 is FQGNSA. The CDR3 runs 14 residues. CDR3 coding DNA: TGTGCCAGCAGCCCGGACTGGAGCCAAGAGACCCAGTACTTC. This encodes CASSPDWSQETQYF.

Concerning this clonotype: One end of the junction is discordant with germline, which a read error may explain. V and J are TRBV14 and TRBJ2-3; D is perhaps TRBD1 (5 bases). The CDR3 extends over 16 amino acids. Germline values: CDR1 SGHDN, CDR2 FVKESK. CDR3 bases: TGTGCCAACAGCCAACTACCCGGGCTAGGGGCATATACGCAGTATTTT. It is translated as CANSQLPGLGAYTQYF.

J is TRBJ2-1 and V is TRBV23-1, with 11 positions matching TRBD2. TRBV23-1 is assigned to the ORF class and has an uncertain function. The length of the CDR3 is 16 residues. J lost 5 bases, V lost 3 bases, and 6 bases had no gene match. The chain's CDR3 is CASSQPVAGGDNEQFF. In nucleotides, the CDR3 is TGCGCCAGCAGTCAGCCAGTAGCGGGAGGGGACAATGAGCAGTTCTTC.

V and J are TRBV7-3 and TRBJ2-2; D not certain. The CDR3 sequence is 12 residues long. Trimming cost V 8 bases and J 6 bases, with 10 bases left between them. Germline loops: CDR1 SGHTA, CDR2 FQGTGA. The CDR3 loop is CASGVSSGELFF. The CDR3 bases are TGTGCCAGCGGAGTTTCGTCCGGGGAGCTGTTTTTT.

The V call is TRBV12-3 or TRBV12-4, the J call TRBJ2-5; no definite D call. This CDR3 is 13 amino acids long. V shed 10 bases and J shed 5 bases, with 17 bases lying between them. The CDR3 region has the DNA TGTGCCATCAAGAATTCCGGTGGGGAGACCCAGTACTTC. Protein product: CAIKNSGGETQYF.

The chain is built from TRBV6-1 and TRBJ1-6, with D unresolved. There are 12 residues in the CDR3. Germline V gene lookup returns CDR1 MNHNS and CDR2 SASEGT. V was shortened by 6 bases and J by 7 bases, with 7 bases between the two germline ends. The CDR3 region has the DNA TGTGCCAGCAGCCTACAGAATTCACCCCTCCACTTT. Its protein product is CASSLQNSPLHF.

The chain links TRBV7-2 to TRBJ2-3; 13 bases are a match to TRBD2. This CDR3 has 16 residues. The ends lost 8 bases at V and 5 bases at J; junction bases unmatched: 10. Germline values: CDR1 SGHTA, CDR2 FQGNSA. CDR3 loop: CASGPLAGGRGDTQYF. The CDR3 DNA follows: TGTGCCAGCGGACCACTAGCGGGGGGGCGGGGAGATACGCAGTATTTT.